What follows describes a single TCR beta chain. The data derive from a study of blood T cell repertoires in COVID-19. Study at large: From the United States, Italy and Spain came samples of acute and convalescent COVID-19.

Germline-derived CDR1 and CDR2 are SQVTM and ANQGSEA. V lost 7 bases and J lost 4; bases outside the gene matches: 8. The CDR3 is 13 amino acids. Authors' methods: Using reference gene primer amplification, nucleated cell counts were estimated. Only in-frame clones appear in the TCRdb table, and some are missing; sequencing was by immunoSEQ multiplex PCR. The V and J calls and the clone size are those of that table, but D and trimming were determined from the DNA. The sample holds 21,000 or so clones, around 84% seen once. The sequenced material came from peripheral blood. The genes are TRBV29-1 and TRBJ2-5; 8 nucleotides line up with TRBD1. The receptor's source is a man in his forties or fifties with active COVID-19. CDR3 sequence: CSARQGTGETQYF. The CDR3 DNA sequence: TGCAGCGCACGACAGGGGACGGGAGAGACCCAGTACTTC.